The present T cell receptor (beta chain) was sequenced within a study of blood T cells in healthy people across ages. Study conclusions and caveats: With unsorted PBMCs, a conclusive comparison of naive versus antigen-experienced cells was not possible. Naive CD4+ cell counts and diversity both ran higher in long-lived than in aged donors. Naive T cell percentage strongly correlated with TCR beta diversity.

The germline CDR1 and CDR2 sequences are MGHRA and YSYEKL. V lost 4 bases to trimming and J lost 8 bases; unmatched junction nucleotides: 12. The length of the CDR3 is 16 residues. With regard to this clonotype: No antigen is known for it.

Alongside a J-beta primer mix, a sample-barcoded 5' primer served in a second PCR lasting roughly 6 to 12 cycles. All cDNA molecules were each tagged by a template-switch adaptor with 12 random nucleotides. MiXCR, applied by TCRdb to the 5' RACE reads, yields one record per CDR3 protein. This repertoire shows some 1.4 million distinct CDR3 sequences, 35% to 45% found once; its top ten account for less than 8%. The source material was blood. This receptor was taken from a woman aged 18-29 years in good health. The rearrangement uses TRBV4-1 and TRBJ1-2, with TRBD1 matching 11 bases. The CDR3, as DNA: TGCGCCAGCAGCCTCGGACAGGGGGCGCGTTTGTCGGGCTACACCTTC. It encodes CASSLGQGARLSGYTF.